The next 14 T cell receptor beta chains were all read from a single sample in a study of blood T cell repertoires in COVID-19. Produced via immunoSEQ multiplex PCR; TCRdb's table is partial and in-frame only. The repertoire holds roughly 200,000 clones, with roughly 81% as singletons. Sequencing was performed on peripheral blood. The receptors derive from a woman aged 80 or older with acute or convalescent COVID-19.

The rearrangement links TRBV19 to TRBJ2-2; the D gene is possibly TRBD1 (6 bases). The CDR3 is 13 residues long. V was trimmed by 7 bases and J by 9 bases, leaving 15 bases between them. Germline CDR1 LNHDA, CDR2 SQIVND (reference sequence). The CDR3 region has the DNA TGTGCCAGTAACCCTACAGGGATCCGGGAGCTGTTTTTT. It codes for CASNPTGIRELFF.

The J gene is TRBJ2-1, the V gene TRBV12-5; 13 nucleotides match TRBD2. Germline CDR1 and CDR2: LGHNT and FRNRAP. J was trimmed by 6 bases and V by 5 bases; bases with no gene match: 4. CDR3 length: 15 residues. CDR3 region: CASGLGTSGTNEQFF. CDR3 DNA sequence: TGTGCTAGTGGTCTTGGGACTAGCGGGACCAATGAGCAGTTCTTC.

Here the CDR3 DNA reads TGTGCCTGGACAGGGGCCTCAGGCACAGATACGCAGTATTTT. It translates to CAWTGASGTDTQYF. This chain joins TRBV30 and TRBJ2-3, with D possibly TRBD1 on 6 matching bases. Trimming removed 4 bases at V and 1 base at J, with 12 bases between. The CDR3 has 14 amino acids. The V gene's germline CDR1 is GTSNPN and CDR2 SVGIG (reference sequence).

The chain has TRBV25-1 and TRBJ2-3, with 8 bases fitting TRBD1. V shed 6 bases, J shed 0 bases, and the junction held 5 bases outside the gene matches. The CDR3 is 15 amino acids. The V gene's germline CDR1 is MGHDK and CDR2 SYGVNS. CDR3 loop: CASRGRTGSTDTQYF. The CDR3 DNA follows: TGTGCCAGCAGGGGTAGGACAGGGAGCACAGATACGCAGTATTTT. The variable domain in full, with the rest retrieved from reference TRBV25-1 and TRBJ2-3, is EADIYQTPRYLVIGTGKKITLECSQTMGHDKMYWYQQDPGMELHLIHYSYGVNSTEKGDLSSESTVSRIRTEHFPLTLESARPSHTSQYLCASRGRTGSTDTQYFGPGTRLTVL.

This clone was seen more than once but under ten times. The V call is TRBV2, the J call TRBJ1-6; perhaps TRBD1 as D (5 bases). V shed 4 bases and J shed 7 bases, with 14 bases lying between them. This CDR3 is built from 15 residues. Per germline, CDR1 SNHLY and CDR2 FYNNEI. The CDR3 protein is CASSARGFENSPLHF. Written as DNA, the CDR3 is TGTGCCAGCAGTGCGCGGGGGTTTGAAAATTCACCCCTCCACTTT. Variable domain in full (rest from reference TRBV2 and TRBJ1-6): EPEVTQTPSHQVTQMGQEVILRCVPISNHLYFYWYRQILGQKVEFLVSFYNNEISEKSEIFDDQFSVERPDGSNFTLKIRSTKLEDSAMYFCASSARGFENSPLHFGNGTRLTVT.

The rearrangement uses TRBV19 and TRBJ1-3; tentative D call: TRBD1 (5 bases). From germline, CDR1 is LNHDA and CDR2 SQIVND (reference sequence). Between the trimmed V and J ends, which lost 2 bases and 0 bases, there was a span of 14 bases. CDR3 length: 17 amino acids. In nucleotides, the CDR3 is TGTGCCAGTAGTATATCTCTGGGACTGAGCTCTGGAAACACCATATATTTT. Its protein is CASSISLGLSSGNTIYF. The full variable domain, with the rest looked up from reference TRBV19 and TRBJ1-3, is DGGITQSPKYLFRKEGQNVTLSCEQNLNHDAMYWYRQDPGQGLRLIYYSQIVNDFQKGDIAEGYSVSREKKESFPLTVTSAQKNPTAFYLCASSISLGLSSGNTIYFGEGSWLTVV.

The chain recombines TRBV18 with TRBJ2-3; TRBD2 matches 9 bases. Germline V gene sequence: CDR1 KGHSH, CDR2 LQKENI. Trimming removed 3 bases from V and 2 bases from J; junction bases left unmatched: 3. The CDR3 has 15 amino acids. CDR3 sequence (DNA): TGTGCCAGCTCACCTATAGCGGGAGTCACAGATACGCAGTATTTT. Translated, it gives CASSPIAGVTDTQYF. The complete variable domain, with remaining parts taken from reference TRBV18 and TRBJ2-3, reads NAGVMQNPRHLVRRRGQEARLRCSPMKGHSHVYWYRQLPEEGLKFMVYLQKENIIDESGMPKERFSAEFPKEGPSILRIQQVVRGDSAAYFCASSPIAGVTDTQYFGPGTRLTVL.

This rearrangement joins TRBV12-3 or TRBV12-4 to TRBJ1-2, with a possible D match to TRBD1 (5 bases). The CDR3 covers 12 residues. V was cut by 6 bases and J by 10 bases, with 15 bases left in between. The CDR3 loop reads CASRPGGSDYTF. Written as DNA, the CDR3 is TGTGCCAGCAGACCTGGGGGGAGCGACTACACCTTC.

CDR3 protein: CASSPSVGGYSGYTF. CDR3 coding DNA: TGTGCCAGCAGCCCGTCAGTCGGGGGTTATAGCGGCTACACCTTC. The rearrangement links TRBV11-2 to TRBJ1-2, with D possibly being TRBD1 (5 bases). CDR1 SGHAT and CDR2 FQNNGV come from the germline V gene. Trimming stripped 5 bases from V and 8 bases from J, with 21 bases between. This CDR3 spans 15 amino acids.

This clone came up once. J is TRBJ2-7 and V is TRBV2; D perhaps matches TRBD1 (5 bases). The germline V gene encodes CDR1 SNHLY and CDR2 FYNNEI. The CDR3 sequence is 14 residues long. V dropped 0 bases and J dropped 4 bases, with 10 bases sitting between them. CDR3 residues: CASSEARQKYEQYF. The DNA of the CDR3 is TGTGCCAGCAGTGAAGCCCGACAGAAATACGAGCAGTACTTC. Complete variable domain (other parts from reference TRBV2 and TRBJ2-7): EPEVTQTPSHQVTQMGQEVILRCVPISNHLYFYWYRQILGQKVEFLVSFYNNEISEKSEIFDDQFSVERPDGSNFTLKIRSTKLEDSAMYFCASSEARQKYEQYFGPGTRLTVT.

This sequence joins TRBV7-2 and TRBJ2-1; 12 positions match TRBD2. The germline gives CDR1 SGHTA, CDR2 FQGNSA. The CDR3 loop spans 16 amino acids. J lost 4 bases, V lost 5 bases, and 6 bases had no gene match. The CDR3 DNA sequence: TGTGCCAGCAGCCCGACTAGCGGGAGTGTATACAATGAGCAGTTCTTC. Translated: CASSPTSGSVYNEQFF. Looking up the rest from reference TRBV7-2 and TRBJ2-1 gives the full variable domain: GAGVSQSPSNKVTEKGKDVELRCDPISGHTALYWYRQSLGQGLEFLIYFQGNSAPDKSGLPSDRFSAERTGGSVSTLTIQRTQQEDSAVYLCASSPTSGSVYNEQFFGPGTRLTVL.

The chain couples TRBV9 to TRBJ2-3; D unresolved. The ends were cut back, 0 bases at V and 2 bases at J, with 7 bases in the middle. Germline V gives CDR1 SGDLS, CDR2 YYNGEE. The CDR3 totals 14 residues. The CDR3 region has the DNA TGTGCCAGCAGCGTAGATCCCAACACAGATACGCAGTATTTT. Translation gives CASSVDPNTDTQYF.

V gene TRBV3-1 (or the pseudogene TRBV3-2) combines with J gene TRBJ1-1; no firm D call. This CDR3 has 13 amino acids. Trimming left V 1 base short and J 7 bases short, with 10 bases between. CDR1 is LGHDT, CDR2 YNNKEL, per germline (reference sequence). CDR3 amino acids: CASSQVGVDEAFF. The DNA for the CDR3 is TGTGCCAGCAGCCAAGTCGGTGTAGATGAAGCTTTCTTT.

The chain uses TRBV30 and TRBJ1-2, with 7 bases lining up with TRBD1. Unmatched junction bases numbered 5, after V lost 0 bases and J lost 7 bases. The CDR3 is 13 residues long. The V gene's germline CDR1 is GTSNPN and CDR2 SVGIG (reference sequence). This chain's CDR3 is CAWSVQGGGGYTF. DNA for the CDR3: TGTGCCTGGAGTGTACAAGGGGGCGGTGGCTACACCTTC.